Following are 22 T cell receptor beta chains from one sample sequenced in a study of early T cells in non-severe SARS-CoV-2 infection. TCRdb reprocessed the 5' RACE reads with MiXCR, giving one entry per CDR3 protein. This table holds more than 90,000 distinct CDR3 sequences, approximately 11% found once. Sequencing used whole blood. The source is an adult who was a healthcare worker with PCR-confirmed SARS-CoV-2 infection or an uninfected control (not recorded which).

In its sample, this clonotype was seen a few times. The chain has TRBV19 and TRBJ1-5; D is perhaps TRBD1 (5 bases). The CDR3 is made up of 15 amino acids. V dropped 7 bases and J dropped 4 bases, with 17 bases sitting between them. Germline lookup yields CDR1 LNHDA and CDR2 SQIVND (reference sequence). The DNA of the CDR3 is TGTGCCAGTAACCGCTTAGTTGGGGGGAATCAGCCCCAGCATTTT. Translating it yields CASNRLVGGNQPQHF. The whole variable domain, remainder taken from reference TRBV19 and TRBJ1-5, is DGGITQSPKYLFRKEGQNVTLSCEQNLNHDAMYWYRQDPGQGLRLIYYSQIVNDFQKGDIAEGYSVSREKKESFPLTVTSAQKNPTAFYLCASNRLVGGNQPQHFGDGTRLSIL.

The chain couples TRBV11-2 to TRBJ2-3, with 11 bases lining up with TRBD2. The CDR3 covers 13 residues. V gave up 4 bases and J gave up 11 bases; unmatched junction bases: 5. The germline V gene has CDR1 SGHAT and CDR2 FQNNGV. The chain's CDR3 is CASSSQGLAEQYF. CDR3 bases: TGTGCCAGCAGCTCCCAGGGACTAGCGGAGCAGTATTTT.

This clonotype was counted ten times or more. This rearrangement joins TRBV9 to TRBJ2-7; a possible D gene is TRBD1 (5 bases). The V gene lost 0 bases and the J gene lost 7 bases, with 26 bases spanning the gap. The length of the CDR3 is 18 residues. Germline lookup yields CDR1 SGDLS and CDR2 YYNGEE. The CDR3 region has the DNA TGTGCCAGCAGCGTAGAAAATGGTCAGGGCAACCCCTCGGTGGAGCAGTACTTC. Translating gives CASSVENGQGNPSVEQYF. Variable domain in full (rest from reference TRBV9 and TRBJ2-7): DSGVTQTPKHLITATGQRVTLRCSPRSGDLSVYWYQQSLDQGLQFLIQYYNGEERAKGNILERFSAQQFPDLHSELNLSSLELGDSALYFCASSVENGQGNPSVEQYFGPGTRLTVT.

This chain joins TRBV5-1 and TRBJ2-2; a possible D gene is TRBD1 (5 bases). The V gene's germline CDR1 is SGHRS and CDR2 YFSETQ. Trimming left V 8 bases short and J 6 bases short, with 8 bases between. CDR3 length: 11 residues. In nucleotides, the CDR3 is TGCGCCAGTGGGGCATCCGGGGAGCTGTTTTTT. Residues: CASGASGELFF.

This clonotype occurred a few times. V gene TRBV7-6 combines with J gene TRBJ1-1; no clear D. V was pared by 5 bases and J by 5 bases, with 9 bases between. The CDR3 contains 12 residues. Germline V gene lookup returns CDR1 SGHVS and CDR2 FNYEAQ. As DNA, the CDR3 is TGTGCCAGCAGCCACGCCGGAACTGAAGCTTTCTTT. It translates to CASSHAGTEAFF.

This chain links TRBV7-6 with TRBJ1-1; D perhaps matches TRBD1 (5 bases). This CDR3 is 14 amino acids long. V was pared by 1 base and J by 3 bases, with 9 bases between. Germline V gene sequence: CDR1 SGHVS, CDR2 FNYEAQ. DNA of the CDR3: TGTGCCAGCAGCTTAGGCCCGGGGGACACTGAAGCTTTCTTT. Protein product: CASSLGPGDTEAFF.

This chain links TRBV29-1 with TRBJ2-3, with a possible D match to TRBD2 (6 bases). CDR1 and CDR2 from the germline V gene are SQVTM and ANQGSEA. CDR3 size: 13 residues. Trimming shortened V by 6 bases and J by 4 bases, and 14 bases separated the two germline ends. CDR3 sequence: CSVTDGGPDTQYF. CDR3 nucleotides: TGCAGCGTGACCGACGGGGGACCAGATACGCAGTATTTT.

This clonotype was seen more than once but under ten times. The chain uses TRBV30 and TRBJ2-5; the D gene is possibly TRBD2 (6 bases). V was cut by 1 base and J by 4 bases, with 10 bases left in between. From germline, CDR1 is GTSNPN and CDR2 SVGIG (reference sequence). The CDR3 loop spans 13 amino acids. CDR3 coding DNA: TGTGCCTGGAGTGCAGCGGGCGGAGAGACCCAGTACTTC. This translates into CAWSAAGGETQYF.

The V and J genes are TRBV4-1 and TRBJ2-1; 14 bases match TRBD2. CDR3 size: 16 residues. The V gene's germline CDR1 is MGHRA and CDR2 YSYEKL. Trimming at V came to 5 bases and at J to 7 bases, leaving 7 bases not matched to a gene. The CDR3 is CASSARLAGGQNEQFF. Written as DNA, the CDR3 is TGCGCCAGCAGCGCTAGACTAGCGGGAGGGCAGAATGAGCAGTTCTTC.

This clonotype was found many times. The V gene is TRBV5-1, the J gene TRBJ2-3; 9 nucleotides agree with TRBD2. V lost 6 bases to trimming and J lost 1 base; unmatched junction nucleotides: 9. The CDR3 is made up of 16 amino acids. CDR1 is SGHRS, CDR2 YFSETQ, per germline. The CDR3 DNA reads as TGCGCCAGCACCCTCACTAGCGGGCCACGCACAGATACGCAGTATTTT. This translates into CASTLTSGPRTDTQYF.

This sequence joins TRBV7-9 and TRBJ2-1; 8 positions match TRBD1. The CDR3 sequence is 17 residues long. CDR1 is SEHNR and CDR2 is FQNEAQ in the germline V gene (reference sequence). Losses at the gene ends were 5 bases for V and 3 bases for J; bases not matched to a gene: 12. CDR3 DNA: TGTGCCAGCAGCGCCCCTCTGCAGGGGGCCCTCTACAATGAGCAGTTCTTC. Protein product: CASSAPLQGALYNEQFF.

The sample holds a few counts of this clonotype. The chain uses TRBV29-1 and TRBJ1-2; possibly TRBD1 for D (6 bases). CDR1 and CDR2 from the germline V gene are SQVTM and ANQGSEA. The V gene lost 6 bases and the J gene lost 8 bases, with 13 bases spanning the gap. CDR3 length equals 11 residues. The CDR3 DNA follows: TGCAGCGTAGTGACCGGGACAGGCTACACCTTC. Translation gives CSVVTGTGYTF.

This clonotype was counted only a few times. The J gene is TRBJ1-2, the V gene TRBV19, with TRBD1 identical over 7 bases. Germline trimming cut 3 bases from V and 2 bases from J; bases unmatched to any gene: 3. Germline values: CDR1 LNHDA, CDR2 SQIVND (reference sequence). The CDR3 contains 14 residues. CDR3 in DNA: TGTGCCAGTAGTATCCTACAGGGGAACTATGGCTACACCTTC. Translated: CASSILQGNYGYTF. The complete variable domain, with remaining parts taken from reference TRBV19 and TRBJ1-2, reads DGGITQSPKYLFRKEGQNVTLSCEQNLNHDAMYWYRQDPGQGLRLIYYSQIVNDFQKGDIAEGYSVSREKKESFPLTVTSAQKNPTAFYLCASSILQGNYGYTFGSGTRLTVV.

The genes are TRBV20-1 and TRBJ2-1; TRBD2 matches at 9 bases. The V and J ends lost 2 bases and 7 bases, in that order; junction bases with no gene match: 3. The CDR3 has 13 residues. Germline V gene lookup returns CDR1 DFQATT and CDR2 SNEGSKA (reference sequence). The CDR3 region has the DNA TGCAGTGCTAGACTAGCGGGGAGGAATGAGCAGTTCTTC. Translation gives CSARLAGRNEQFF.

This clonotype was seen more than once but under ten times. This sequence joins TRBV6-5 and TRBJ1-1, with D unresolved. CDR3 length: 14 amino acids. Trimming removed 0 bases at V and 11 bases at J, with 16 bases between. Per germline, CDR1 MNHEY and CDR2 SVGAGI. CDR3 amino acids: CASSYSLGEIGAFF. As DNA, the CDR3 is TGTGCCAGCAGTTACTCGCTTGGGGAGATCGGTGCTTTCTTT.

There are many counts of this clonotype. V is TRBV30 and J is TRBJ1-1; 8 positions agree with TRBD1. There are 13 residues in the CDR3. Germline V CDR1 and CDR2: GTSNPN, SVGIG (reference sequence). V lost 3 bases and J lost 3; bases outside the gene matches: 3. CDR3 protein: CAWSRGLYTEAFF. The CDR3, as DNA: TGTGCCTGGAGCAGGGGGCTGTACACTGAAGCTTTCTTT.

This chain uses TRBV11-3 with TRBJ2-1; TRBD1 matches at 8 bases. Germline V gives CDR1 SGHNT, CDR2 YENEEA. Trimming at V came to 5 bases and at J to 3 bases, leaving 6 bases not matched to a gene. The CDR3 is 15 residues long. The CDR3 DNA is TGTGCCAGCAGCGTCGACAGGGGCAGCTACAATGAGCAGTTCTTC. Amino acids: CASSVDRGSYNEQFF.

The chain recombines TRBV2 with TRBJ2-1; 14 positions match TRBD2. The CDR3 sequence is 14 residues long. J gave up 14 bases and V 6 bases, and 9 bases lay outside the gene matches. Germline V gives CDR1 SNHLY, CDR2 FYNNEI. The CDR3 is CASREPGTSGRKFF. The CDR3 nucleotides are TGTGCCAGCAGAGAACCCGGGACTAGCGGGAGAAAGTTCTTC.

This clonotype was counted many times. The junction departs from the called germline gene at one end, perhaps through a read error. This chain joins TRBV24-1 and TRBJ2-3; a possible D gene is TRBD2 (6 bases). Germline V gives CDR1 KGHDR, CDR2 SFDVKD. This CDR3 comprises 15 residues. The chain's CDR3 is CATSGGAGDTDTQYF. The CDR3, as DNA: TGTGCCACGAGTGGAGGGGCCGGAGATACAGATACGCAGTATTTT.

This clonotype was counted many times. This chain connects TRBV28 to TRBJ2-7; the match to TRBD2 covers 7 bases. With 5 bases clipped from V and 0 bases from J, the junction kept 10 bases outside the gene matches. Germline V gene data show CDR1 as MDHEN and CDR2 as SYDVKM. This CDR3 has 16 amino acids. The CDR3 here is CASSLPVVAGSYEQYF. The CDR3 bases are TGTGCCAGCAGTCTCCCCGTGGTAGCGGGCTCCTACGAGCAGTACTTC.

The table lists this clonotype with many counts. The chain uses TRBV24-1 and TRBJ2-2; possible D gene TRBD1, 5 bases. The CDR3 spans 13 residues. V was shortened by 7 bases and J by 4 bases, with 9 bases between the two germline ends. From germline, CDR1 is KGHDR and CDR2 SFDVKD. CDR3 loop: CATRGPGTGELFF. CDR3 in DNA: TGTGCCACCAGGGGGCCGGGCACCGGGGAGCTGTTTTTT.

This clonotype appeared a few times. The gene calls are TRBV6-6 and TRBJ1-2, with D perhaps TRBD1 (5 bases). The germline CDR1 and CDR2 sequences are MNHNY and SVGAGI (reference sequence). Trimming left V 6 bases short and J 4 bases short, with 24 bases between. This CDR3 region has 17 residues. The CDR3, as DNA: TGTGCCAGCAGCCGCGAGCGTTCGGTCAGGGAGAGCTATGGCTACACCTTC. This encodes CASSRERSVRESYGYTF.